The T cell receptor (beta chain) under discussion was sequenced for a study of low-dose radiotherapy and immunotherapy resistance in tumors. Trimming cost V 5 bases and J 0 bases, with 14 bases left between them. Germline CDR1 LNHDA, CDR2 SQIVND (reference sequence). The CDR3 is 16 residues long. Donors were given nivolumab, ipilimumab, aspirin, low-dose cyclophosphamide and low-dose radiotherapy. Primers used for first-strand cDNA, a TRAV- and TRBV-specific set, covered both alpha and beta chains. The PCR that amplified TCRs ran for approximately 18 cycles, relying on a constant-region primer and a V-primer adapter. Via MiXCR, TCRdb re-called the reads, giving one row per CDR3 protein. The sample includes 8,500 to 14,000 distinct CDR3 sequences, 45% to 55% of them seen just once.

The sequence was collected from a human donor with advanced metastatic prostate, ovarian, gallbladder or colorectal cancer (not recorded which). This table probably holds off-target reads from a library built for another chain. This chain uses TRBV19 with TRBJ1-5; TRBD1 is a possible D gene (6 bases). Here the CDR3 reads CASSLLGQYSNQPQHF. CDR3 DNA sequence: TGTGCCAGTAGTCTATTAGGACAGTATAGCAATCAGCCCCAGCATTTT.